What follows describes a single TCR beta chain. This record belongs to a study of T cells in Graves' hyperthyroidism and ophthalmopathy. TCR beta CDR3 region amplification was performed from RNA transcripts. A set of HTBI primers served as the primers for a first-round RT-PCR of the TCR CDR3. TCRdb re-derived calls from the multiplex PCR reads in MiXCR, one entry per CDR3 protein. The repertoire holds 600,000 to 900,000 distinct CDR3 sequences, 15% to 20% seen once, with approximately 8% in the top ten. V shed 2 bases and J 1 base; nucleotides not matched to a gene: 8. This CDR3 region has 18 residues. CDR1 and CDR2 (germline): SEHNR, FQNEAQ (reference sequence).

This sequence originates from a man aged 18-30 years with Graves' hyperthyroidism. The gene calls are TRBV7-9 and TRBJ2-6; 7 bases align to TRBD1. The specimen sequenced was blood. The DNA for the CDR3 is TGTGCCAGCAGCTTAAGGGAGACAGGGACATCTGGGGCCAACGTCCTGACTTTC. This sequence encodes CASSLRETGTSGANVLTF.